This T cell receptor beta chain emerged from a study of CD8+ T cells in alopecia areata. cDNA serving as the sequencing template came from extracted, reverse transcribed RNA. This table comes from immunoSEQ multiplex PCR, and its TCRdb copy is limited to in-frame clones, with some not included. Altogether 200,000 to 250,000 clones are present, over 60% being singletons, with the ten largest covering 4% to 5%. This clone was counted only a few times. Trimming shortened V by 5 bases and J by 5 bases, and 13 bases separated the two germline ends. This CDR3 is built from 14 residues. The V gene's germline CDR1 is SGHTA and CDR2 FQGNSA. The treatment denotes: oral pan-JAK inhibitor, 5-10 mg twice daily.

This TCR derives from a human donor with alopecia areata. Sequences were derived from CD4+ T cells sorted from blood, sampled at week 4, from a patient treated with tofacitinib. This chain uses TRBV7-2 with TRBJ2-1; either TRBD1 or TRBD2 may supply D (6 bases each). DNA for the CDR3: TGTGCCAGCAGCCCCTGGGGGGCTAACAATGAGCAGTTCTTC. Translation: CASSPWGANNEQFF.